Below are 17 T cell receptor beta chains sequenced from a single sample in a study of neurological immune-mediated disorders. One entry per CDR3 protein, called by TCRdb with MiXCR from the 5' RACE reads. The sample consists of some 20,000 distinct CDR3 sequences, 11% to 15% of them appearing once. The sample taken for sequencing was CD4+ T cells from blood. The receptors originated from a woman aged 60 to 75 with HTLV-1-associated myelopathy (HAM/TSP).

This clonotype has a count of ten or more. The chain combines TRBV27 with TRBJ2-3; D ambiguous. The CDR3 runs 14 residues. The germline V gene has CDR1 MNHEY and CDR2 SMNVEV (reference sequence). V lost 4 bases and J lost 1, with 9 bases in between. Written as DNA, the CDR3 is TGTGCCAGCAGTTCCCCCATCGGCACAGATACGCAGTATTTT. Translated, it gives CASSSPIGTDTQYF.

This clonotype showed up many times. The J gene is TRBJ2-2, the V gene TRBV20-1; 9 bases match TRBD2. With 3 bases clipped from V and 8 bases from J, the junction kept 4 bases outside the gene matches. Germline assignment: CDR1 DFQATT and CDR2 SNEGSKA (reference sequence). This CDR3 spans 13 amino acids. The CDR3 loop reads CSARASGEGELFF. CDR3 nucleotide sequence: TGCAGTGCTAGGGCTAGCGGGGAAGGGGAGCTGTTTTTT.

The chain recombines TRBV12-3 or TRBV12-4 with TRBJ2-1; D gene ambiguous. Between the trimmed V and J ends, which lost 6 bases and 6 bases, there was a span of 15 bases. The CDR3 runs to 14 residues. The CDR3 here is CASRSRARANEQFF. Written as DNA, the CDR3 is TGTGCCAGCAGATCCCGGGCTAGGGCCAATGAGCAGTTCTTC.

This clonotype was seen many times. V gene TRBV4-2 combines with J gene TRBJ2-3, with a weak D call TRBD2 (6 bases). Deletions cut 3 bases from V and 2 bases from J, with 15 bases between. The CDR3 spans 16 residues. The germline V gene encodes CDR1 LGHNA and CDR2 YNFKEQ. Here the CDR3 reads CASSQRLVSFTDTQYF. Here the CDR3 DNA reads TGTGCCAGCAGCCAGCGACTAGTGTCTTTCACAGATACGCAGTATTTT.

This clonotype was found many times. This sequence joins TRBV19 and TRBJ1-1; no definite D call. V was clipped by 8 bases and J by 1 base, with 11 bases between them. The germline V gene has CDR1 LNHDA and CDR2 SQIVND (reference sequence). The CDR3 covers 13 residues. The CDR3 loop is CASCYTENTEAFF. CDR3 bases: TGTGCCAGTTGCTACACAGAGAACACTGAAGCTTTCTTT.

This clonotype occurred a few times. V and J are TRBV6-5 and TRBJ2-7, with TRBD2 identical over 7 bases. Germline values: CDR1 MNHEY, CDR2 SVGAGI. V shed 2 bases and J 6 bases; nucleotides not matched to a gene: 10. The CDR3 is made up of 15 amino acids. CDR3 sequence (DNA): TGTGCCAGCAGTTACGAAATTGGACTAGGGTCCGAGCAGTACTTC. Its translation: CASSYEIGLGSEQYF.

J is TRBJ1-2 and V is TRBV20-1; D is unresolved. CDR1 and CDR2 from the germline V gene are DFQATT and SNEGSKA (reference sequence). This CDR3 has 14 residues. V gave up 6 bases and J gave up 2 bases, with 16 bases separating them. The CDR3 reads CSAPHEGRNYGYTF. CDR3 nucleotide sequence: TGCAGTGCCCCTCACGAGGGCAGAAACTATGGCTACACCTTC.

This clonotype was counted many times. The CDR3 DNA follows: TGTGCCACCAGCAGGCGCGAGGGTCAGCAGTACTTC. Its translation: CATSRREGQQYF. The genes are TRBV15 and TRBJ2-7, with a weak D call TRBD2 (5 bases). The germline V and J ends were trimmed by 3 bases and 8 bases, with 11 bases remaining between them. The CDR3 sequence is 12 residues long. Germline V gives CDR1 LNHNV, CDR2 YYDKDF (reference sequence).

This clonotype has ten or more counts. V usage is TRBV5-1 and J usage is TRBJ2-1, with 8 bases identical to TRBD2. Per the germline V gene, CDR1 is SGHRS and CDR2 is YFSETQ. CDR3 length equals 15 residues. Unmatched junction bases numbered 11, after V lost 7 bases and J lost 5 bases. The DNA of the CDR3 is TGCGCCAGCGAAAGGTCAGCGGGGGTGAACAATGAGCAGTTCTTC. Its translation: CASERSAGVNNEQFF.

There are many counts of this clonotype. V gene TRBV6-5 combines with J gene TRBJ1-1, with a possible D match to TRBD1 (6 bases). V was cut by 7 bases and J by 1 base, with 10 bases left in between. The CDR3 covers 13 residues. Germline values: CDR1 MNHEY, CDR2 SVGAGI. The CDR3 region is CASTRTENTEAFF. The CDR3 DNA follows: TGTGCCAGCACCCGGACAGAGAACACTGAAGCTTTCTTT.

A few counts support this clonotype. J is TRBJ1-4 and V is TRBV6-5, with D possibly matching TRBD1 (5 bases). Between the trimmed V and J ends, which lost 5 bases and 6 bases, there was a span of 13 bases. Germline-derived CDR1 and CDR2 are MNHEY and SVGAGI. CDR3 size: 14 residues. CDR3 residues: CASSPRWGYEKLFF. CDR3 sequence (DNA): TGTGCCAGCAGTCCCCGGTGGGGGTATGAAAAACTGTTTTTT.

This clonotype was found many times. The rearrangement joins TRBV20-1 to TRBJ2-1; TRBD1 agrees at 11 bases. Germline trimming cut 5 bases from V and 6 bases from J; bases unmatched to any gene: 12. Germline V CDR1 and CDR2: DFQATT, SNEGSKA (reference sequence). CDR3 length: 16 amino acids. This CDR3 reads CSAHQSGQGAGNEQFF. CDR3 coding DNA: TGCAGTGCTCACCAATCCGGACAGGGGGCGGGCAATGAGCAGTTCTTC.

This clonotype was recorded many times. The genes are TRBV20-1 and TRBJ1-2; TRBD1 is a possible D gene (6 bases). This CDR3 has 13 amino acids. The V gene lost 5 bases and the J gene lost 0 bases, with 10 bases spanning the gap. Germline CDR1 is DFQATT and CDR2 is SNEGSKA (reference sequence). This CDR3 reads CSASRQANYGYTF. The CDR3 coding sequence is TGCAGTGCTTCGAGACAGGCTAACTATGGCTACACCTTC.

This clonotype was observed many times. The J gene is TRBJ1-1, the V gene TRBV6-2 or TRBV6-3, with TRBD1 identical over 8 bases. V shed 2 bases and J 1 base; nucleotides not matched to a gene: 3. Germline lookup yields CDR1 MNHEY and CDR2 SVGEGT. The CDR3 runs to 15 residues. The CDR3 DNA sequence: TGTGCCAGCAGTTACCATACAGGGGGGAACACTGAAGCTTTCTTT. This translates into CASSYHTGGNTEAFF.

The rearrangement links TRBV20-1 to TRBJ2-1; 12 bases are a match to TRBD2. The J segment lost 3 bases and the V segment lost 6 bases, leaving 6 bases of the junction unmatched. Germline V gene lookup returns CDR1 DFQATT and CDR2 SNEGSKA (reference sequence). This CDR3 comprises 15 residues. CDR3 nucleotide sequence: TGCAGTGCAAGACTAGCGGGAGAAAACTACAATGAGCAGTTCTTC. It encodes CSARLAGENYNEQFF.

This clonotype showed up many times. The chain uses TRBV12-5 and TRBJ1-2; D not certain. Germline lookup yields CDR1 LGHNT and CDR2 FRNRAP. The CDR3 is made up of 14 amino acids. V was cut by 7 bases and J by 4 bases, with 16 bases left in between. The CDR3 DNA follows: TGTGCTAGTGCTTATACTGAACTGGGCTATGGCTACACCTTC. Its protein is CASAYTELGYGYTF.

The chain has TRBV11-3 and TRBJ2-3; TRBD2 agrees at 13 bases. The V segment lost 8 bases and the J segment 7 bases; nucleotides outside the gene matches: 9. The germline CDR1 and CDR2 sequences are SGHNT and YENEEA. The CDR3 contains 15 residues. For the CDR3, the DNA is TGTGCCAGCCGGGCCACTAGCGGGGGGGCAAATACGCAGTATTTT. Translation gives CASRATSGGANTQYF.